These T cell receptor beta chains were read from a single sample in a study of OX40 agonist ivuxolimab in advanced cancers. Measured with immunoSEQ multiplex PCR; TCRdb has only the in-frame clones, and not every one. Of some 58,000 clones listed, about 90% are singletons. The input for sequencing was CD4+ or CD8+ T cells sorted from blood, taken in a trial of the OX40 agonist ivuxolimab. These receptors were collected from an adult with an advanced solid tumor such as melanoma, head and neck, liver or kidney cancer. CDR3s include the opening cysteine and the closing phenylalanine or tryptophan. D genes are given only for firm matches. Clone size is given for some rows only: seen once, a few or many times, or a class if the clone is expanded.

V gene: TRBV28; D gene: .; clone size: .; J gene: TRBJ2-2; CDR3 protein: CASRYGNTGELFF; CDR3 DNA: TGTGCCAGCAGATACGGGAACACCGGGGAGCTGTTTTTT
V gene: TRBV18; D gene: .; clone size: .; J gene: TRBJ2-1; CDR3 protein: CASSLLPGPPSDNEQFF; CDR3 DNA: TGTGCCAGCTCTCTCCTCCCAGGGCCCCCCTCGGACAATGAGCAGTTCTTC
V gene: TRBV15; D gene: TRBD2; clone size: .; J gene: TRBJ2-5; CDR3 protein: CATSRAGTRGETQYF; CDR3 DNA: TGTGCCACCAGCAGAGCCGGGACTAGAGGAGAGACCCAGTACTTC
V gene: TRBV6-5; D gene: .; clone size: .; J gene: TRBJ2-7; CDR3 protein: CASISTGTYEQYF; CDR3 DNA: TGTGCCAGCATCAGTACAGGAACCTACGAGCAGTACTTC
V gene: TRBV25-1; D gene: .; clone size: .; J gene: TRBJ2-7; CDR3 protein: CASSTGYGRYF; CDR3 DNA: TGTGCCAGCAGCACAGGGTACGGTCGGTACTTC
V gene: TRBV4-1; D gene: TRBD1; clone size: .; J gene: TRBJ1-4; CDR3 protein: CASSPGQQGEKLFF; CDR3 DNA: TGCGCCAGCAGCCCGGGACAGCAGGGTGAAAAACTGTTTTTT
V gene: TRBV5-1; D gene: TRBD2; clone size: .; J gene: TRBJ2-5; CDR3 protein: CASSLGGAGGETQYF; CDR3 DNA: TGCGCCAGCAGCTTGGGTGGAGCGGGAGGAGAGACCCAGTACTTC
V gene: TRBV10-2; D gene: TRBD2; clone size: .; J gene: TRBJ2-7; CDR3 protein: CASSEIGTSGGNEQYF; CDR3 DNA: TGCGCCAGCAGCGAAATAGGGACTAGCGGGGGTAACGAGCAGTACTTC
V gene: TRBV25-1; D gene: .; clone size: .; J gene: TRBJ1-6; CDR3 protein: CASSPGGRGFSLHF; CDR3 DNA: TGTGCCAGCAGTCCGGGGGGCCGGGGCTTTTCCCTCCACTTT
V gene: TRBV11-2; D gene: TRBD1; clone size: .; J gene: TRBJ1-1; CDR3 protein: CASSPSGTGTEAFF; CDR3 DNA: TGTGCCAGCAGCCCGTCAGGGACAGGGACTGAAGCTTTCTTT
V gene: TRBV11-3; D gene: TRBD1; clone size: .; J gene: TRBJ1-1; CDR3 protein: CASSAGTELNTEAFF; CDR3 DNA: TGTGCCAGCAGTGCCGGGACAGAACTCAACACTGAAGCTTTCTTT
V gene: TRBV29-1; D gene: .; clone size: .; J gene: TRBJ1-1; CDR3 protein: CSVTYTGVEGTEAFF; CDR3 DNA: TGCAGCGTCACATACACGGGGGTGGAGGGCACTGAAGCTTTCTTT
V gene: TRBV2; D gene: TRBD1; clone size: .; J gene: TRBJ2-7; CDR3 protein: CASSERTGNYEQYF; CDR3 DNA: TGTGCCAGCAGTGAGAGGACAGGGAACTACGAGCAGTACTTC
V gene: TRBV18; D gene: TRBD2; clone size: .; J gene: TRBJ2-5; CDR3 protein: CASSPPAGWEETQYF; CDR3 DNA: TGTGCCAGCTCACCGCCAGCGGGGTGGGAAGAGACCCAGTACTTC
V gene: TRBV7-6; D gene: TRBD2; clone size: .; J gene: TRBJ2-2; CDR3 protein: CASLAGGNTGELFF; CDR3 DNA: TGTGCCAGCCTAGCGGGGGGGAACACCGGGGAGCTGTTTTTT
V gene: TRBV5-4; D gene: .; clone size: .; J gene: TRBJ1-1; CDR3 protein: CASSGEGGTEAFF; CDR3 DNA: TGTGCCAGCAGTGGGGAGGGTGGCACTGAAGCTTTCTTT
V gene: TRBV14; D gene: .; clone size: .; J gene: TRBJ1-1; CDR3 protein: CASSRYGPYTEAFF; CDR3 DNA: TGTGCCAGCAGCCGCTACGGGCCTTACACTGAAGCTTTCTTT
V gene: TRBV4-1; D gene: .; clone size: .; J gene: TRBJ1-6; CDR3 protein: CASSQDQFGNSPLHF; CDR3 DNA: TGCGCCAGCAGCCAAGATCAGTTTGGTAATTCACCCCTCCACTTT
V gene: TRBV5-4; D gene: .; clone size: .; J gene: TRBJ1-2; CDR3 protein: CASSLEAAAGGYTF; CDR3 DNA: TGTGCCAGCAGCTTGGAGGCAGCCGCAGGGGGCTACACCTTC
V gene: TRBV10-3; D gene: TRBD1; clone size: .; J gene: TRBJ2-4; CDR3 protein: CATRTGVAKNIQYF; CDR3 DNA: TGTGCCACCCGGACAGGGGTGGCCAAAAACATTCAGTACTTC
V gene: TRBV28; D gene: TRBD2; clone size: .; J gene: TRBJ2-1; CDR3 protein: CASSTLAGGPYEQFF; CDR3 DNA: TGTGCCAGCAGTACCCTAGCGGGGGGGCCCTATGAGCAGTTCTTC
V gene: TRBV10-1; D gene: .; clone size: .; J gene: TRBJ2-5; CDR3 protein: CASSEASTETQYF; CDR3 DNA: TGCGCCAGCAGTGAAGCTAGCACAGAGACCCAGTACTTC
V gene: TRBV19; D gene: .; clone size: .; J gene: TRBJ1-4; CDR3 protein: CASSTAGAYGDEKLFF; CDR3 DNA: TGTGCCAGTAGTACCGCAGGAGCTTACGGGGATGAAAAACTGTTTTTT
V gene: TRBV4-3; D gene: .; clone size: .; J gene: TRBJ2-1; CDR3 protein: CASSQASGLNNEQFF; CDR3 DNA: TGCGCCAGCAGCCAAGCCAGCGGGCTTAACAATGAGCAGTTCTTC
V gene: TRBV25-1; D gene: .; clone size: .; J gene: TRBJ2-2; CDR3 protein: CASSENYPTGELFF; CDR3 DNA: TGTGCCAGCAGTGAAAACTACCCCACCGGGGAGCTGTTTTTT
V gene: TRBV9; D gene: .; clone size: .; J gene: TRBJ2-1; CDR3 protein: CASHPVGSSYNEQFF; CDR3 DNA: TGTGCCAGCCACCCGGTGGGGAGCTCCTACAATGAGCAGTTCTTC
V gene: TRBV4-2; D gene: TRBD1; clone size: .; J gene: TRBJ2-5; CDR3 protein: CASSQRGGWLETQYF; CDR3 DNA: TGTGCCAGCAGCCAAAGAGGGGGCTGGTTGGAGACCCAGTACTTC
V gene: TRBV7-9; D gene: .; clone size: .; J gene: TRBJ1-2; CDR3 protein: CASSFPDRTNYGYTF; CDR3 DNA: TGTGCCAGCAGCTTCCCAGACAGGACCAACTATGGCTACACCTTC
V gene: TRBV19; D gene: TRBD1; clone size: .; J gene: TRBJ2-2; CDR3 protein: CASQNRGSVTGELFF; CDR3 DNA: TGTGCCAGCCAGAACAGGGGGTCGGTCACCGGGGAGCTGTTTTTT
V gene: TRBV5-4; D gene: TRBD1; clone size: .; J gene: TRBJ1-1; CDR3 protein: CASRLGQGSSWLIF; CDR3 DNA: TGTGCCAGCAGACTTGGACAGGGAAGCTCCTGGTTAATCTTT
V gene: TRBV4-2; D gene: .; clone size: .; J gene: TRBJ2-5; CDR3 protein: CASSQAVGTQETQYF; CDR3 DNA: TGTGCCAGCAGCCAAGCGGTGGGGACGCAAGAGACCCAGTACTTC
V gene: TRBV6-6; D gene: TRBD1; clone size: .; J gene: TRBJ1-6; CDR3 protein: CASSTAGTGYNSPLHF; CDR3 DNA: TGTGCCAGCAGTACCGCCGGGACAGGCTATAATTCACCCCTCCACTTT
V gene: TRBV2; D gene: .; clone size: .; J gene: TRBJ2-1; CDR3 protein: CASTGQRRNEQFF; CDR3 DNA: TGTGCCAGCACCGGACAGAGGAGAAATGAGCAGTTCTTC
V gene: TRBV11-3; D gene: .; clone size: .; J gene: TRBJ2-7; CDR3 protein: CASSLGRAGDEQYF; CDR3 DNA: TGTGCCAGCAGCCTCGGTAGGGCAGGCGACGAGCAGTACTTC
V gene: TRBV10-2; D gene: TRBD1; clone size: .; J gene: TRBJ2-6; CDR3 protein: CATVGQSSGANVLTF; CDR3 DNA: TGCGCCACTGTGGGACAGAGCTCTGGGGCCAACGTCCTGACTTTC
V gene: TRBV9; D gene: .; clone size: .; J gene: TRBJ1-4; CDR3 protein: CASSVRSGVANEKLFF; CDR3 DNA: TGTGCCAGCAGCGTCCGGTCGGGGGTAGCTAATGAAAAACTGTTTTTT
V gene: TRBV9; D gene: .; clone size: .; J gene: TRBJ1-3; CDR3 protein: CASSPRTVSGNTIYF; CDR3 DNA: TGTGCCAGCAGCCCCAGGACAGTCTCTGGAAACACCATATATTTT
V gene: TRBV5-6; D gene: TRBD2; clone size: .; J gene: TRBJ2-3; CDR3 protein: CASSMGAGAADTQYF; CDR3 DNA: TGTGCCAGCAGCATGGGAGCGGGAGCCGCAGATACGCAGTATTTT
V gene: TRBV18; D gene: .; clone size: .; J gene: TRBJ2-6; CDR3 protein: CASSPMTGFGANVLTF; CDR3 DNA: TGTGCCAGCTCTCCGATGACTGGCTTTGGGGCCAACGTCCTGACTTTC
V gene: TRBV6-6; D gene: .; clone size: .; J gene: TRBJ1-1; CDR3 protein: CASSQGPNTEAFF; CDR3 DNA: TGTGCCAGCAGCCAAGGGCCCAACACTGAAGCTTTCTTT
V gene: TRBV5-8; D gene: .; clone size: once; J gene: TRBJ2-7; CDR3 protein: CASSLRWGREAEQYF; CDR3 DNA: TGTGCCAGCAGCTTGAGGTGGGGCAGGGAGGCCGAGCAGTACTTC
V gene: TRBV10-3; D gene: .; clone size: .; J gene: TRBJ1-3; CDR3 protein: CATAPGGSSGNTIYF; CDR3 DNA: TGTGCCACCGCACCGGGGGGTTCCTCTGGAAACACCATATATTTT
V gene: TRBV5-1; D gene: TRBD2; clone size: .; J gene: TRBJ2-5; CDR3 protein: CASSLAPSGINQETQYF; CDR3 DNA: TGCGCCAGCAGCTTGGCACCTAGCGGGATCAACCAAGAGACCCAGTACTTC
V gene: TRBV28; D gene: .; clone size: once; J gene: TRBJ2-7; CDR3 protein: CASSSPGRRQYF; CDR3 DNA: TGTGCCAGCAGCTCCCCAGGGAGACGGCAGTACTTC
V gene: TRBV7-6; D gene: .; clone size: .; J gene: TRBJ1-1; CDR3 protein: CASSLGGDAREAFF; CDR3 DNA: TGTGCCAGCAGCTTAGGGGGGGACGCCCGAGAAGCTTTCTTT
V gene: TRBV30; D gene: .; clone size: .; J gene: TRBJ1-3; CDR3 protein: CAWSVTGNTIYF; CDR3 DNA: TGTGCCTGGAGTGTAACTGGAAACACCATATATTTT
V gene: TRBV29-1; D gene: .; clone size: .; J gene: TRBJ1-2; CDR3 protein: CSVGSAGGYGYTF; CDR3 DNA: TGCAGCGTTGGGAGCGCAGGAGGCTATGGCTACACCTTC
V gene: TRBV6-6; D gene: .; clone size: .; J gene: TRBJ1-2; CDR3 protein: CASSYRVLDGYTF; CDR3 DNA: TGTGCCAGCAGTTACAGGGTCCTGGATGGCTACACCTTC
V gene: TRBV29-1; D gene: TRBD2; clone size: .; J gene: TRBJ2-7; CDR3 protein: CSVRGRDEQYF; CDR3 DNA: TGCAGCGTCCGAGGGAGGGACGAGCAGTACTTC
V gene: TRBV10-3; D gene: .; clone size: once; J gene: TRBJ1-2; CDR3 protein: CAISEWTAGDGYTF; CDR3 DNA: TGTGCCATCAGTGAGTGGACAGCTGGCGATGGCTACACCTTC
V gene: TRBV18; D gene: .; clone size: .; J gene: TRBJ2-7; CDR3 protein: CASSPSTRLSSYEQYF; CDR3 DNA: TGTGCCAGCTCACCATCGACACGACTGAGCTCCTACGAGCAGTACTTC
V gene: TRBV28; D gene: TRBD1; clone size: .; J gene: TRBJ1-2; CDR3 protein: CASIGQGVIFGYTF; CDR3 DNA: TGTGCCAGCATTGGGCAGGGGGTAATATTTGGCTACACCTTC
V gene: TRBV11-2; D gene: TRBD1; clone size: .; J gene: TRBJ2-2; CDR3 protein: CASSLADRGTGELFF; CDR3 DNA: TGTGCCAGCAGCTTAGCTGACAGGGGCACCGGGGAGCTGTTTTTT